The 3 T cell receptor beta chains below were found in one sample sequenced in a study of blood T cell repertoires in COVID-19. Clones were read by immunoSEQ multiplex PCR, and TCRdb kept only the in-frame ones, dropping some. The repertoire holds around 260,000 clones, with 80% to 95% as singletons. Sequencing input: PBMCs or T cells enriched from blood (not recorded which). All receptors derive from a woman aged 25 to 39 who had recovered from COVID-19.

J is TRBJ2-7 and V is TRBV4-3; D unresolved. Germline-derived CDR1 and CDR2 are LGHNA and YSLEER. The CDR3 is made up of 13 amino acids. The ends were cut back, 0 bases at V and 6 bases at J, with 9 bases in the middle. The CDR3: CASSQDEFREQYF. The CDR3 nucleotides are TGCGCCAGCAGCCAAGATGAGTTCCGCGAGCAGTACTTC.

The V gene is TRBV11-2, the J gene TRBJ2-1, with 10 bases identical to TRBD2. After removal of 1 base from V and 9 bases from J, the junction contained 9 bases not matched to a gene. Germline V gives CDR1 SGHAT, CDR2 FQNNGV. The CDR3 runs to 16 residues. CDR3: CASSLGGSGRLSEQFF. CDR3 nucleotides: TGTGCCAGCAGCTTAGGGGGTAGCGGGAGGTTGAGTGAGCAGTTCTTC.

This chain joins TRBV7-2 and TRBJ2-5, with TRBD2 as a possible D gene (5 bases). V lost 6 bases, J lost 1 base, and 15 bases lay in between. CDR3 size: 15 residues. Germline lookup yields CDR1 SGHTA and CDR2 FQGNSA. CDR3 bases: TGTGCCAGCAGTATTCCTGGGCGGGTCCAAGAGACCCAGTACTTC. Translated: CASSIPGRVQETQYF.